Listed below are T cell receptor beta chains from one sample, sequenced in a study of blood T cell repertoires in COVID-19. Profiling relied on immunoSEQ multiplex PCR, and the TCRdb table lists in-frame clones only, not all of them. The sample has about 310,000 clones; 87% are singletons. The sequencing sample was made of peripheral blood. These receptor sequences come from a man aged 50-59 years with active or convalescent COVID-19. The CDR3 runs from the conserved cysteine through the conserved F or W. Each record gives: CDR3 DNA, CDR3 protein, D gene, V gene, clone size, J gene. D genes are given only for firm matches. Rows give clone size only sometimes, using once, few, many, or a class for an expanded clone.

cdr3_nt: TGTGCCATCAGTTCCCGTCAAGTGGGGACTAGCAGCCACGAGCAGTACTTC
cdr3_aa: CAISSRQVGTSSHEQYF
d_call: TRBD2
v_call: TRBV10-3
clone_size: -
j_call: TRBJ2-7

cdr3_nt: TGTGCCAGCAGTTACTCTGGGCAGTCAGGTGGAAACACCATATATTTT
cdr3_aa: CASSYSGQSGGNTIYF
d_call: -
v_call: TRBV6-5
clone_size: few
j_call: TRBJ1-3

cdr3_nt: TGTGCCAGCAGCCAATTACAGGGGCAAGAGACCCAGTACTTC
cdr3_aa: CASSQLQGQETQYF
d_call: TRBD1
v_call: TRBV4-2
clone_size: -
j_call: TRBJ2-5

cdr3_nt: TGTGCCAGCTCACTCGACAGGGAGATCGACGAGCAGTACTTC
cdr3_aa: CASSLDREIDEQYF
d_call: TRBD1
v_call: TRBV18
clone_size: -
j_call: TRBJ2-7

cdr3_nt: TGTGCCAGCAGTGTCGCTGGAAACACCATATATTTT
cdr3_aa: CASSVAGNTIYF
d_call: -
v_call: TRBV2
clone_size: -
j_call: TRBJ1-3

cdr3_nt: TGTGCCAGCAGTTTATATCCCTCCTCTAACTATGGCTACACCTTC
cdr3_aa: CASSLYPSSNYGYTF
d_call: -
v_call: TRBV28
clone_size: -
j_call: TRBJ1-2

cdr3_nt: TGTGCCACCGGGACAGGGGTAGGCTACACCTTC
cdr3_aa: CATGTGVGYTF
d_call: TRBD1
v_call: TRBV28
clone_size: -
j_call: TRBJ1-2

cdr3_nt: TGCGCCAGCAGCCAAGATCCGGCGGGGAATTCACCCCTCCACTTT
cdr3_aa: CASSQDPAGNSPLHF
d_call: -
v_call: TRBV4-3
clone_size: -
j_call: TRBJ1-6

cdr3_nt: TGTGCCAGCAGTTCGAACAAAGGACAGCCTTACGAGCAGTACTTC
cdr3_aa: CASSSNKGQPYEQYF
d_call: -
v_call: TRBV6-2/TRBV6-3
clone_size: -
j_call: TRBJ2-7

cdr3_nt: TGTGCCACTAGGCGCCCCGACGGATACAATGAGCAGTTCTTC
cdr3_aa: CATRRPDGYNEQFF
d_call: -
v_call: TRBV27
clone_size: -
j_call: TRBJ2-1

cdr3_nt: TGCGCCAGCAGCCAAGGGCCCCCTACAGGAACCTACTACGAGCAGTACTTC
cdr3_aa: CASSQGPPTGTYYEQYF
d_call: -
v_call: TRBV4-1
clone_size: -
j_call: TRBJ2-7

cdr3_nt: TGTGCCAGCAGCTTGAGGGAGCCAACCTACGAGCAGTACTTC
cdr3_aa: CASSLREPTYEQYF
d_call: -
v_call: TRBV5-6
clone_size: -
j_call: TRBJ2-7

cdr3_nt: TGTGCCAGCAGCGGCCGGGACAGGTTCTACGAGCAGTACTTC
cdr3_aa: CASSGRDRFYEQYF
d_call: TRBD1
v_call: TRBV9
clone_size: -
j_call: TRBJ2-7

cdr3_nt: TGTGCCAGCAGTACACAGGGATACGAGCAGTACTTC
cdr3_aa: CASSTQGYEQYF
d_call: -
v_call: TRBV5-5
clone_size: -
j_call: TRBJ2-7

cdr3_nt: TGCAGCGCCTCTTACTCTAACTATGGCTACACCTTC
cdr3_aa: CSASYSNYGYTF
d_call: -
v_call: TRBV29-1
clone_size: -
j_call: TRBJ1-2

cdr3_nt: TGTGCCAGCAGCCGGGACAGGGAAGAGACCCAGTACTTC
cdr3_aa: CASSRDREETQYF
d_call: TRBD1
v_call: TRBV7-9
clone_size: -
j_call: TRBJ2-5

cdr3_nt: TGTGCCAGCAGCTTGCCTCCCTCTGGGGCCAACGTCCTGACTTTC
cdr3_aa: CASSLPPSGANVLTF
d_call: -
v_call: TRBV5-6
clone_size: -
j_call: TRBJ2-6

cdr3_nt: TGTGCCAGCACTGCAGGGGCCCTTAATTCACCCCTCCACTTT
cdr3_aa: CASTAGALNSPLHF
d_call: -
v_call: TRBV28
clone_size: few
j_call: TRBJ1-6

cdr3_nt: TGTGCCAGCAGCCAAGGACGTGTCCTTGTCGGACAGGGTTTCACCTTC
cdr3_aa: CASSQGRVLVGQGFTF
d_call: TRBD1
v_call: TRBV3-1/TRBV3-2
clone_size: -
j_call: TRBJ1-2

cdr3_nt: TGTGCCAGCAGTGAAACATGGCCTCCTTCACCCCTCCACTTT
cdr3_aa: CASSETWPPSPLHF
d_call: -
v_call: TRBV2
clone_size: -
j_call: TRBJ1-6

cdr3_nt: TGTGCCGCCCAAAACGGGAGGGCCTACAATGAGCAGTTCTTC
cdr3_aa: CAAQNGRAYNEQFF
d_call: TRBD2
v_call: TRBV2
clone_size: once
j_call: TRBJ2-1

cdr3_nt: TGTGCCAGCAGCTTATTCCAGGGCACTGAAGCTTTCTTT
cdr3_aa: CASSLFQGTEAFF
d_call: -
v_call: TRBV11-2
clone_size: -
j_call: TRBJ1-1

cdr3_nt: TGCAGCGCCTCCGGACAGCGGAATAGGGATGAGCAGTTCTTC
cdr3_aa: CSASGQRNRDEQFF
d_call: -
v_call: TRBV29-1
clone_size: -
j_call: TRBJ2-1

cdr3_nt: TGTGCCAGCAGTTCGACAATTTGGTATGGCTACACCTTC
cdr3_aa: CASSSTIWYGYTF
d_call: -
v_call: TRBV28
clone_size: -
j_call: TRBJ1-2

cdr3_nt: TGTGCCAGCAGCCCACTGGAGGAGCAGTACTTC
cdr3_aa: CASSPLEEQYF
d_call: -
v_call: TRBV7-3
clone_size: -
j_call: TRBJ2-7

cdr3_nt: TGTGCCAGTAGAAAGGGACAGCTCACCTCTGGAAACACCATATATTTT
cdr3_aa: CASRKGQLTSGNTIYF
d_call: TRBD1
v_call: TRBV19
clone_size: -
j_call: TRBJ1-3

cdr3_nt: TGTGCCAGCAGCTTAGAGGGACACGGGCCGTGGTGGCAGCCCCAGCATTTT
cdr3_aa: CASSLEGHGPWWQPQHF
d_call: -
v_call: TRBV7-8
clone_size: once
j_call: TRBJ1-5

cdr3_nt: TGTGCCAGCGGTCGAAAAGGGACAGGGGTAGCCAAAAACATTCAGTACTTC
cdr3_aa: CASGRKGTGVAKNIQYF
d_call: TRBD1
v_call: TRBV4-2
clone_size: -
j_call: TRBJ2-4

cdr3_nt: TGTGCCAGCAGTTCACCGTCACAGTTCTATGGCTACACCTTC
cdr3_aa: CASSSPSQFYGYTF
d_call: -
v_call: TRBV28
clone_size: -
j_call: TRBJ1-2

cdr3_nt: TGTGCCAGCAGTCCCGGTATTCACCCTTCGTATGAAAAACTGTTTTTT
cdr3_aa: CASSPGIHPSYEKLFF
d_call: -
v_call: TRBV27
clone_size: -
j_call: TRBJ1-4

cdr3_nt: TGTGCCAGCAGTTTATCGAGACAAATCCAAGAGACCCAGTACTTC
cdr3_aa: CASSLSRQIQETQYF
d_call: -
v_call: TRBV27
clone_size: -
j_call: TRBJ2-5

cdr3_nt: TGCAGCGTTGAAAGCACCCCGGAGGGCTACACCTTC
cdr3_aa: CSVESTPEGYTF
d_call: -
v_call: TRBV29-1
clone_size: -
j_call: TRBJ1-2

cdr3_nt: TGTGCCAGCTCACAAGGACTAGCTTACGAGCAGTACTTC
cdr3_aa: CASSQGLAYEQYF
d_call: TRBD2
v_call: TRBV18
clone_size: -
j_call: TRBJ2-7

cdr3_nt: TGTGCCGCCAAGGCCGGGACAGGGGCTGGAAACACCATATATTTT
cdr3_aa: CAAKAGTGAGNTIYF
d_call: TRBD1
v_call: TRBV10-3
clone_size: few
j_call: TRBJ1-3

cdr3_nt: TGTGCCAGCAGTTATCAAGGGGAAGAAGGCTATGGCTACACCTTC
cdr3_aa: CASSYQGEEGYGYTF
d_call: -
v_call: TRBV6-5
clone_size: -
j_call: TRBJ1-2

cdr3_nt: TGTGCCAGCTCACCACTCACGGCTCGGGATAGCCCCTATGGCTACACCTTC
cdr3_aa: CASSPLTARDSPYGYTF
d_call: -
v_call: TRBV18
clone_size: -
j_call: TRBJ1-2

cdr3_nt: TGTGCCACCAGCAGAGATCGGGGGGAAGCTTTCTTT
cdr3_aa: CATSRDRGEAFF
d_call: -
v_call: TRBV15
clone_size: -
j_call: TRBJ1-1

cdr3_nt: TGCGCCAGCAGCACCGGGACTAGAGGAACAGATACGCAGTATTTT
cdr3_aa: CASSTGTRGTDTQYF
d_call: TRBD2
v_call: TRBV5-1
clone_size: -
j_call: TRBJ2-3

cdr3_nt: TGTGCCAGCAGCTTAGGTGGGGGCGACTACAATGAGCAGTTCTTC
cdr3_aa: CASSLGGGDYNEQFF
d_call: -
v_call: TRBV7-3
clone_size: -
j_call: TRBJ2-1

cdr3_nt: TGTGCCAGCAGTGAGGAGGGTGGGGAACGATATGAAAAACTGTTTTTT
cdr3_aa: CASSEEGGERYEKLFF
d_call: -
v_call: TRBV6-1
clone_size: few
j_call: TRBJ1-4

cdr3_nt: TGTGCCAGCAGTTCCCTCGGGGGGCTCCAAGAGACCCAGTACTTC
cdr3_aa: CASSSLGGLQETQYF
d_call: -
v_call: TRBV27
clone_size: -
j_call: TRBJ2-5

cdr3_nt: TGTGCCAGCTCACCAGAGGGGACAGGGACCAATTCACCCCTCCACTTT
cdr3_aa: CASSPEGTGTNSPLHF
d_call: TRBD1
v_call: TRBV18
clone_size: -
j_call: TRBJ1-6

cdr3_nt: TGCGCCAGCAGAGAGGGGGCCGGCACAGATACGCAGTATTTT
cdr3_aa: CASREGAGTDTQYF
d_call: TRBD1
v_call: TRBV5-1
clone_size: few
j_call: TRBJ2-3

cdr3_nt: TGTGCCAGCCGTGGACTAGGAGTCACCGGGGAGCTGTTTTTT
cdr3_aa: CASRGLGVTGELFF
d_call: TRBD2
v_call: TRBV2
clone_size: -
j_call: TRBJ2-2

cdr3_nt: TGTGCCAGCAGCCCCCAGGGACAGGGTTTAGTGTCCGGGGAGCTGTTTTTT
cdr3_aa: CASSPQGQGLVSGELFF
d_call: TRBD1
v_call: TRBV7-8
clone_size: few
j_call: TRBJ2-2

cdr3_nt: TGTGCCTCCAAACAACAGGCCAACACTGAAGCTTTCTTT
cdr3_aa: CASKQQANTEAFF
d_call: -
v_call: TRBV6-4
clone_size: -
j_call: TRBJ1-1

cdr3_nt: TGCGCCAGCAGCCCCAGCGGTGGACAGGGGAAGTATCAGCCCCAGCATTTT
cdr3_aa: CASSPSGGQGKYQPQHF
d_call: TRBD1
v_call: TRBV4-1
clone_size: -
j_call: TRBJ1-5

cdr3_nt: TGCGCCAGCAGCCCGACATCCAGCGGGGGGGCATTACAAGAGACCCAGTACTTC
cdr3_aa: CASSPTSSGGALQETQYF
d_call: TRBD2
v_call: TRBV4-3
clone_size: -
j_call: TRBJ2-5

cdr3_nt: TGTGCCAGCAAGGCAGGTCGGACTGAAGCTTTCTTT
cdr3_aa: CASKAGRTEAFF
d_call: -
v_call: TRBV28
clone_size: -
j_call: TRBJ1-1

cdr3_nt: TGTGCCAGCAGGAGGGTTGGCAATCAGCCCCAGCATTTT
cdr3_aa: CASRRVGNQPQHF
d_call: -
v_call: TRBV27
clone_size: few
j_call: TRBJ1-5

cdr3_nt: TGCGCCAGCAGCTTGTTTGGTCGGGGCACAGATACGCAGTATTTT
cdr3_aa: CASSLFGRGTDTQYF
d_call: -
v_call: TRBV5-1
clone_size: -
j_call: TRBJ2-3

cdr3_nt: TGTGCCAGTAGGACAGGTTTCTCTGGAAACACCATATATTTT
cdr3_aa: CASRTGFSGNTIYF
d_call: -
v_call: TRBV19
clone_size: -
j_call: TRBJ1-3

cdr3_nt: TGTGCCAGCAGCTTAGGCCTCGGGACAACAGGCAATTCACCCCTCCACTTT
cdr3_aa: CASSLGLGTTGNSPLHF
d_call: -
v_call: TRBV13
clone_size: once
j_call: TRBJ1-6

cdr3_nt: TGTGCCATCGGGGGCGACGTCAGCTCTGGAAACACCATATATTTT
cdr3_aa: CAIGGDVSSGNTIYF
d_call: -
v_call: TRBV10-3
clone_size: -
j_call: TRBJ1-3

cdr3_nt: TGCGCCAGCACGAGGGACAGGGGAACTGAAGCTTTCTTT
cdr3_aa: CASTRDRGTEAFF
d_call: TRBD1
v_call: TRBV5-1
clone_size: -
j_call: TRBJ1-1